These 30 T cell receptor beta chains originate from one sample sequenced in a study of post-analysis software for immune sequencing data. Study observations and caveats: Five or six TRBV segments, TRBV5-6, TRBV5-1 and TRBV20-1 among them, were found more frequent in patients than controls.

These receptors' antigens are unknown. Tagging with unique molecular identifiers was a feature of the TCR beta cDNA libraries. From the PCR reads, TCRdb called clonotypes with MiXCR, one entry per CDR3 protein. Among 450,000 or so distinct CDR3 sequences listed, roughly 45% were seen once. The sequencing sample was made of blood. Receptor source: a girl aged 10-17 years with multiple sclerosis.

This clonotype was seen a handful of times. J is TRBJ2-7 and V is TRBV29-1, with TRBD2 matching over 8 bases. The CDR3 contains 15 residues. Germline lookup yields CDR1 SQVTM and CDR2 ANQGSEA. Germline trimming cut 4 bases from V and 0 bases from J; bases unmatched to any gene: 8. CDR3 sequence: CSVVGIAGSSYEQYF. The CDR3 DNA reads TGCAGCGTTGTTGGAATAGCGGGGAGCTCCTACGAGCAGTACTTC.

A few counts support this clonotype. The V gene is TRBV12-3 or TRBV12-4, the J gene TRBJ2-1; the D gene is possibly TRBD2 (5 bases). The V end lost 4 bases, the J end lost 9 bases, and 10 bases lay between the germline ends. The CDR3 covers 12 residues. The CDR3: CASSSLAREQFF. CDR3 coding DNA: TGTGCCAGCAGTTCGCTAGCTCGTGAGCAGTTCTTC.

The V gene is TRBV12-3 or TRBV12-4, the J gene TRBJ2-7; weak D call: TRBD1 (6 bases). The CDR3 covers 15 residues. Trimming shortened V by 3 bases and J by 0 bases, and 12 bases separated the two germline ends. CDR3 amino acids: CASSFRTVVSYEQYF. CDR3 in DNA: TGTGCCAGCAGTTTCCGGACAGTAGTCTCCTACGAGCAGTACTTC.

The V call is TRBV27, the J call TRBJ1-6, with 8 bases fitting TRBD1. The CDR3 has 14 amino acids. Germline V gene data show CDR1 as MNHEY and CDR2 as SMNVEV (reference sequence). V shed 6 bases, J shed 7 bases, and the junction held 5 bases outside the gene matches. Here the CDR3 reads CASRTGTGNSPLHF. The CDR3 DNA reads TGTGCCAGCAGGACCGGGACAGGAAATTCACCCCTCCACTTT.

In its sample, this clonotype was seen a few times. As DNA, the CDR3 is TGTGCCACCAGCAGAGATATGAGGACAGGGATACTCTATGAGCAGTTCTTC. Its protein is CATSRDMRTGILYEQFF. The gene calls are TRBV15 and TRBJ2-1; 8 nucleotides line up with TRBD1. Germline V CDR1 and CDR2: LNHNV, YYDKDF (reference sequence). This CDR3 is 17 amino acids long. Trimming at V came to 0 bases and at J to 8 bases, leaving 12 bases not matched to a gene.

The chain couples TRBV25-1 to TRBJ2-3, with D perhaps matching TRBD2 (5 bases). The CDR3 runs 15 residues. Per the germline V gene, CDR1 is MGHDK and CDR2 is SYGVNS. V dropped 2 bases and J dropped 0 bases, with 9 bases sitting between them. CDR3: CASSERRRSTDTQYF. CDR3 in DNA: TGTGCCAGCAGTGAAAGGAGGAGGAGCACAGATACGCAGTATTTT.

This clonotype appeared a few times. The J gene is TRBJ2-4, the V gene TRBV7-2; the match to TRBD1 covers 7 bases. The DNA end is a closer match to TRBJ2-7, so the J assignment may be wrong. The CDR3 loop spans 18 amino acids. Germline CDR1 SGHTA, CDR2 FQGNSA. CDR3 bases: TGTGCCAGCAGCTTGCCCCTAAACAGGGGCCCCGGGCACTACGAGCAGTACTTC. This sequence encodes CASSLPLNRGPGHYEQYF.

This clonotype was found once. The V gene is TRBV2, the J gene TRBJ1-6, with TRBD1 matching 7 bases. Germline values: CDR1 SNHLY, CDR2 FYNNEI. The CDR3 sequence is 15 residues long. Trimming took 3 bases from V and 9 from J; bases not matched to a gene: 8. Here the CDR3 DNA reads TGTGCCAGCAGTGATCTGAGACAGGGAGGTTCACCCCTCCACTTT. Translating it yields CASSDLRQGGSPLHF.

This sequence joins TRBV28 and TRBJ1-2, with D unclear. The germline V and J ends were trimmed by 3 bases and 6 bases, with 11 bases remaining between them. This CDR3 spans 13 amino acids. Germline loops: CDR1 MDHEN, CDR2 SYDVKM. The CDR3 is CASSFGGINGYTF. The DNA for the CDR3 is TGTGCCAGCAGTTTTGGAGGGATTAATGGCTACACCTTC.

The chain couples TRBV7-9 to TRBJ2-1, with 14 bases lining up with TRBD2. The germline CDR1 and CDR2 sequences are SEHNR and FQNEAQ (reference sequence). V lost 5 bases and J lost 7; bases outside the gene matches: 13. CDR3 length equals 18 residues. CDR3 bases: TGTGCCAGCAGCCCCCCCCCGGGACTAGCGGGAGTTAGTAATGAGCAGTTCTTC. Translated, it gives CASSPPPGLAGVSNEQFF. Filled out from reference TRBV7-9 and TRBJ2-1, the complete variable domain reads DTGVSQNPRHKITKRGQNVTFRCDPISEHNRLYWYRQTLGQGPEFLTYFQNEAQLEKSRLLSDRFSAERPKGSFSTLEIQRTEQGDSAMYLCASSPPPGLAGVSNEQFFGPGTRLTVL.

Turning to this clonotype: A read error may produce the germline difference seen at one junction end. The chain combines TRBV28 with TRBJ2-7; D is undetermined. The CDR3 is 11 amino acids. Germline V gives CDR1 MDHEN, CDR2 SYDVKM. The CDR3, as DNA: TGTGCCAGCAGTTTTACCTACGAGCGGTACTTC. This encodes CASSFTYERYF.

This clonotype was seen many times. The rearrangement links TRBV20-1 to TRBJ2-3; TRBD1 might be the D (5 bases). V lost 3 bases and J lost 0, with 16 bases in between. The CDR3 loop spans 16 amino acids. Germline V gene sequence: CDR1 DFQATT, CDR2 SNEGSKA (reference sequence). The CDR3 here is CSASGRTFSSTDTQYF. CDR3 nucleotide sequence: TGCAGTGCTAGCGGCAGGACATTCTCTAGCACAGATACGCAGTATTTT.

This clonotype has more than one count but fewer than ten. This chain connects TRBV20-1 to TRBJ2-3; TRBD2 aligns across 8 bases. Trimming at V came to 2 bases and at J to 1 base, leaving 2 bases not matched to a gene. CDR3 size: 14 residues. Germline CDR1 is DFQATT and CDR2 is SNEGSKA (reference sequence). CDR3 sequence: CSARSGRGTDTQYF. CDR3 nucleotides: TGCAGTGCTAGAAGCGGGAGAGGCACAGATACGCAGTATTTT.

V is TRBV28 and J is TRBJ2-3, with 10 bases that match TRBD1. This CDR3 contains 15 residues. The germline V gene has CDR1 MDHEN and CDR2 SYDVKM. V dropped 6 bases and J dropped 5; count of bases not matched to a gene: 8. CDR3 loop: CASRRDRGYVDTQYF. For the CDR3, the DNA is TGTGCCAGCAGGAGGGACAGGGGATACGTAGATACGCAGTATTTT.

This sequence joins TRBV6-5 and TRBJ2-7; 10 bases map to TRBD2. Germline CDR1 is MNHEY and CDR2 is SVGAGI. The V and J ends lost 6 bases and 1 base, in that order; junction bases with no gene match: 6. CDR3 length: 15 residues. This CDR3 is CASSRGLAVSYEQYF. CDR3 bases: TGTGCCAGCAGCCGCGGACTAGCGGTGTCCTACGAGCAGTACTTC.

CDR3 loop: CAISAGNVAAYEQYF. Written as DNA, the CDR3 is TGTGCCATCAGTGCGGGGAATGTCGCGGCCTACGAGCAGTACTTC. The gene calls are TRBV10-3 and TRBJ2-7, with D perhaps matching TRBD2 (5 bases). CDR1 is ENHRY, CDR2 SYGVKD, per germline. V dropped 4 bases and J dropped 2 bases, with 15 bases sitting between them. This CDR3 has 15 amino acids.

The chain is built from TRBV20-1 and TRBJ2-5, with D maybe TRBD1 (6 bases). CDR1 is DFQATT and CDR2 is SNEGSKA in the germline V gene (reference sequence). The CDR3 covers 13 residues. With 5 bases removed from V and 5 bases from J, the gap between germline ends came to 15 bases. The CDR3 reads CSAEKGVGETQYF. DNA of the CDR3: TGCAGTGCTGAAAAGGGGGTTGGGGAGACCCAGTACTTC.

The chain links TRBV12-3 or TRBV12-4 to TRBJ2-7; D remains unclear. Trimming took off 3 bases at V and 4 bases at J, with 13 bases between the two ends. The CDR3 loop spans 14 amino acids. Here the CDR3 DNA reads TGTGCCAGCAGTTTGGGCAGTAGGCCATACGAGCAGTACTTC. It yields the protein CASSLGSRPYEQYF.

The rearrangement uses TRBV2 and TRBJ1-2; unclear D gene. Germline CDR1 and CDR2: SNHLY and FYNNEI. This CDR3 region has 13 residues. The germline V and J ends were trimmed by 1 base and 5 bases, with 8 bases remaining between them. For the CDR3, the DNA is TGTGCCAGCAGTGAAGTACCGCGGTATGGCTACACCTTC. The encoded protein is CASSEVPRYGYTF.

The chain joins TRBV12-3 or TRBV12-4 to TRBJ2-6; D not resolved. V shed 3 bases and J shed 0 bases, with 9 bases lying between them. The CDR3 loop spans 16 amino acids. As DNA, the CDR3 is TGTGCCAGCAGTTTCCTTCCCGGCTCTGGGGCCAACGTCCTGACTTTC. Protein sequence: CASSFLPGSGANVLTF.

The chain uses TRBV9 and TRBJ2-1; 9 bases are shared with TRBD1. CDR1 is SGDLS, CDR2 YYNGEE, per germline. The CDR3 is 17 residues long. J was trimmed by 2 bases and V by 0 bases; bases with no gene match: 6. The CDR3 is CASSVVGTGSTYNEQFF. The CDR3 DNA sequence: TGTGCCAGCAGCGTAGTGGGGACAGGGAGCACCTACAATGAGCAGTTCTTC.

The rearrangement uses TRBV7-9 and TRBJ1-1, with a possible D match to TRBD1 (5 bases). The V gene lost 5 bases and the J gene lost 5 bases, with 21 bases spanning the gap. CDR3 length: 16 amino acids. Germline V CDR1 and CDR2: SEHNR, FQNEAQ (reference sequence). The CDR3, as DNA: TGTGCCAGCAGCAAAAATGCAGGGTTGTCGGGAACTGAAGCTTTCTTT. Its protein is CASSKNAGLSGTEAFF.

The V gene is TRBV10-3, the J gene TRBJ2-6; 7 nucleotides line up with TRBD1. The germline gives CDR1 ENHRY, CDR2 SYGVKD. J lost 2 bases, V lost 11 bases, and 12 bases had no gene match. This CDR3 region has 16 residues. The CDR3 nucleotides are TGTGCCTCATCACCGGGACAGCAGGCTGGGGCCAACGTCCTGACTTTC. This gives the protein CASSPGQQAGANVLTF.

The genes are TRBV29-1 and TRBJ2-3; D may match TRBD1 or TRBD2 (5 bases each). The V gene's germline CDR1 is SQVTM and CDR2 ANQGSEA. There are 14 residues in the CDR3. The germline V and J ends were trimmed by 4 bases and 6 bases, with 17 bases remaining between them. Here the CDR3 reads CSVGTPGRDDTQYF. In DNA, the CDR3 is TGCAGCGTTGGGACTCCGGGGCGAGATGATACGCAGTATTTT.

This chain joins TRBV6-2 or TRBV6-3 and TRBJ1-2; weak D call: TRBD1 (6 bases). Per the germline V gene, CDR1 is MNHEY and CDR2 is SVGEGT. This CDR3 comprises 16 residues. The V end was cut by 4 bases, the J end by 0 bases, with 15 bases between. CDR3 in amino acids: CASSSGTRSTNYGYTF. The CDR3 DNA reads as TGTGCCAGCAGTTCCGGGACACGGAGCACTAACTATGGCTACACCTTC.

The chain recombines TRBV9 with TRBJ2-1; D is undetermined. The CDR3 is 16 residues long. Germline-derived CDR1 and CDR2 are SGDLS and YYNGEE. V was clipped by 0 bases and J by 8 bases, with 18 bases between them. The CDR3 reads CASSVEMTYPKDEQFF. CDR3 DNA: TGTGCCAGCAGCGTAGAGATGACGTATCCCAAAGATGAGCAGTTCTTC.

This clonotype was seen ten or more times. V usage is TRBV3-1 and J usage is TRBJ2-7; TRBD2 aligns across 7 bases. V trimming: 0 bases; J trimming: 6 bases; junction bases outside the gene matches: 17. This CDR3 has 18 residues. CDR1 and CDR2 from the germline V gene are LGHDT and YNNKEL (reference sequence). CDR3 bases: TGTGCCAGCAGCCAAGAATCCGAGGGTAGCGGGTCGGAGATCGAGCAGTACTTC. It encodes CASSQESEGSGSEIEQYF.

This clonotype was detected a few times. This chain joins TRBV4-1 and TRBJ2-1, with 9 bases matching TRBD2. The end of the DNA aligns better with TRBJ2-7, so the J call may be wrong. This CDR3 contains 17 residues. Germline lookup yields CDR1 MGHRA and CDR2 YSYEKL. CDR3 amino acids: CASSQAPSGTSYNEQYF. The CDR3 DNA follows: TGCGCCAGCAGCCAAGCTCCTAGCGGGACATCCTACAATGAGCAGTACTTC.

The chain couples TRBV5-4 to TRBJ2-1, with 8 bases aligning to TRBD1. Unmatched junction bases numbered 7, after V lost 0 bases and J lost 8 bases. Germline values: CDR1 SGHNT, CDR2 YYREEE (reference sequence). The CDR3 loop spans 15 amino acids. CDR3 loop: CASSLARAGGDEQFF. CDR3 DNA: TGTGCCAGCAGCTTGGCCCGGGCAGGGGGCGATGAGCAGTTCTTC.

This clonotype has only a few counts. The chain has TRBV5-1 and TRBJ2-1; 7 bases agree with TRBD2. Germline V gene lookup returns CDR1 SGHRS and CDR2 YFSETQ. This CDR3 has 15 amino acids. The J segment lost 5 bases and the V segment lost 0 bases, leaving 5 bases of the junction unmatched. CDR3 sequence: CASSLEWGGDNEQFF. For the CDR3, the DNA is TGCGCCAGCAGCTTGGAGTGGGGAGGGGACAATGAGCAGTTCTTC.